The next 26 T cell receptor beta chains were all read from a single sample in a study of T-cell memory formation after mild COVID-19 (TCRdb year 2021). The library was prepared using 5' RACE. The sequencer listed for this sample is Illumina NovaSeq 6000. Clones were called with MiXCR by TCRdb after fastp trimmed the public reads at Q25, and only in-frame beta chains were retained. Each CDR3 protein appears once, grouped with its most common genes and DNA. In this sample the table shows 450,000 to 650,000 distinct CDR3 sequences, about 20% of which occur a single time. Around 13% of the sample comes from the top ten. Material: PBMCs or a T cell subset sorted from them (not recorded which). All receptors derive from an adult woman who had mild COVID-19 (a few samples of this study predate the infection). The sample titles of this study are shuffled in the database, so cell type and time point are left out; the donor was told from shared clones.

This clonotype came up a few times. The chain is built from TRBV11-3 and TRBJ2-1; 7 bases match TRBD2. The CDR3 has 16 residues. The germline CDR1 and CDR2 sequences are SGHNT and YENEEA. Trimming removed 5 bases from V and 0 bases from J; junction bases left unmatched: 7. CDR3 coding DNA: TGTGCCAGCAGCCCACGGGGGGAAGGCTCCTACAATGAGCAGTTCTTC. This translates into CASSPRGEGSYNEQFF.

The V and J genes are TRBV2 and TRBJ1-2, with TRBD1 as a possible D gene (6 bases). The germline gives CDR1 SNHLY, CDR2 FYNNEI. V gave up 6 bases and J gave up 7 bases, with 15 bases separating them. The CDR3 sequence is 13 residues long. This chain's CDR3 is CASRLGDTSGYTF. The CDR3 region has the DNA TGTGCCAGCAGATTGGGGGACACGTCTGGCTACACCTTC.

This clonotype came up a few times. This chain joins TRBV29-1 and TRBJ1-2; unclear D gene. This CDR3 comprises 11 residues. In germline, CDR1 is SQVTM, CDR2 ANQGSEA. Trimming pared 6 bases from V and 9 bases from J, leaving 14 bases between. The CDR3 protein is CSVFDRLSYTF. CDR3 nucleotides: TGCAGCGTCTTCGACCGTTTGAGCTACACCTTC.

The chain has TRBV12-3 or TRBV12-4 and TRBJ2-7; 9 bases agree with TRBD1. CDR3 size: 14 residues. Trimming removed 6 bases from V and 7 bases from J; junction bases left unmatched: 10. Here the CDR3 reads CASSRQGGFGEQYF. In DNA form, the CDR3 reads TGTGCCAGCAGCCGACAGGGGGGGTTTGGGGAGCAGTACTTC.

This clonotype showed up just a few times. This rearrangement joins TRBV6-5 to TRBJ1-2, with D possibly TRBD1 on 5 matching bases. CDR1 is MNHEY, CDR2 SVGAGI, per germline. This CDR3 contains 16 residues. V lost 0 bases, J lost 5 bases, and 16 bases lay in between. The CDR3 loop is CASSYSAGGRNYGYTF. CDR3 DNA: TGTGCCAGCAGTTACTCGGCGGGGGGACGGAATTATGGCTACACCTTC.

This clonotype came up a few times. The chain has TRBV24-1 and TRBJ2-2; TRBD1 matches at 9 bases. The CDR3 length is 15 residues. The J segment lost 5 bases and the V segment lost 5 bases, leaving 5 bases of the junction unmatched. Germline CDR1 and CDR2: KGHDR and SFDVKD. The CDR3 is CATSVTGGETGELFF. CDR3 DNA: TGTGCCACCAGTGTGACAGGGGGAGAAACCGGGGAGCTGTTTTTT.

This clonotype has a handful of counts. This sequence joins TRBV5-6 and TRBJ2-1; perhaps TRBD2 as D (6 bases). CDR3 length: 15 amino acids. V was cut by 2 bases and J by 5 bases, with 14 bases left in between. Per the germline V gene, CDR1 is SGHDT and CDR2 is YYEEEE. The CDR3 sequence: CASSFPTSRHNEQFF. DNA of the CDR3: TGTGCCAGCAGCTTCCCTACTAGCCGACACAATGAGCAGTTCTTC.

The chain joins TRBV3-1 to TRBJ1-1, with D maybe TRBD1 (5 bases). Germline V lookup: CDR1 LGHDT, CDR2 YNNKEL (reference sequence). V was cut by 8 bases and J by 6 bases, with 19 bases left in between. The CDR3 consists of 14 residues. The CDR3 loop is CASATGTLNAEAFF. For the CDR3, the DNA is TGTGCCAGCGCGACCGGGACCCTAAACGCTGAAGCTTTCTTT.

The chain uses TRBV7-2 and TRBJ2-1; D gene ambiguous. Germline V lookup: CDR1 SGHTA, CDR2 FQGNSA. The CDR3 covers 13 residues. V lost 0 bases and J lost 9, with 9 bases in between. The CDR3 DNA is TGTGCCAGCAGCTTAGCACTGGGCGGTGAGCAGTTCTTC. Amino acids: CASSLALGGEQFF. The whole variable domain, filled in from reference TRBV7-2 and TRBJ2-1, reads GAGVSQSPSNKVTEKGKDVELRCDPISGHTALYWYRQSLGQGLEFLIYFQGNSAPDKSGLPSDRFSAERTGGSVSTLTIQRTQQEDSAVYLCASSLALGGEQFFGPGTRLTVL.

This clonotype has a count of ten or more. The rearrangement joins TRBV12-3 or TRBV12-4 to TRBJ2-7; TRBD2 matches at 11 bases. Trimming cost V 3 bases and J 1 base; bases outside gene matches: 2. The CDR3 extends over 15 amino acids. CDR3 region: CASSFRTSGSYEQYF. Written as DNA, the CDR3 is TGTGCCAGCAGTTTTAGGACTAGCGGGTCCTACGAGCAGTACTTC.

This sequence joins TRBV7-9 and TRBJ2-1; D is unresolved. The CDR3 extends over 13 amino acids. V was trimmed by 0 bases and J by 10 bases, leaving 10 bases between them. The V gene's germline CDR1 is SEHNR and CDR2 FQNEAQ (reference sequence). In DNA form, the CDR3 reads TGTGCCAGCAGCTTAGCCCCCGCTGAAGAGCAGTTCTTC. It specifies CASSLAPAEEQFF.

The table lists this clonotype with a few counts. The CDR3 DNA reads TGTGCCAGCAGCCAAGGATTTCAGCGGGACAGGCCATACGAGCAGTACTTC. This sequence encodes CASSQGFQRDRPYEQYF. V is TRBV4-2 and J is TRBJ2-7, with D perhaps matching TRBD1 (8 bases). CDR3 length equals 17 residues. V dropped 1 base and J dropped 4 bases, with 20 bases sitting between them. Per the germline V gene, CDR1 is LGHNA and CDR2 is YNFKEQ.

This clonotype was seen a few times. This sequence joins TRBV18 and TRBJ2-2; D unclear. Germline V gene lookup returns CDR1 KGHSH and CDR2 LQKENI. The CDR3 is 14 amino acids. V was clipped by 1 base and J by 3 bases, with 6 bases between them. Here the CDR3 DNA reads TGTGCCAGCTCACCACAAATTTACACCGGGGAGCTGTTTTTT. Translation: CASSPQIYTGELFF.

This clonotype was observed a few times. V is TRBV5-1 and J is TRBJ2-5, with TRBD2 matching 8 bases. Germline V CDR1 and CDR2: SGHRS, YFSETQ. The CDR3 is 14 residues long. V trimming: 4 bases; J trimming: 3 bases; junction bases outside the gene matches: 5. The CDR3 bases are TGCGCCAGCAGCGCGGGGGGTGGAGAAGAGACCCAGTACTTC. Translation: CASSAGGGEETQYF.

The chain is built from TRBV9 and TRBJ2-7, with 7 positions matching TRBD1. The V gene's germline CDR1 is SGDLS and CDR2 YYNGEE. The junction had 11 bases not matched to a gene; V was cut back by 3 bases and J by 2 bases. The CDR3 consists of 16 residues. The CDR3 here is CASSATRDSETYEQYF. The CDR3 nucleotides are TGTGCCAGCAGCGCGACCCGGGACAGCGAGACCTACGAGCAGTACTTC. The variable domain in full, completed from reference TRBV9 and TRBJ2-7, reads DSGVTQTPKHLITATGQRVTLRCSPRSGDLSVYWYQQSLDQGLQFLIQYYNGEERAKGNILERFSAQQFPDLHSELNLSSLELGDSALYFCASSATRDSETYEQYFGPGTRLTVT.

This clonotype was picked up a small number of times. The rearrangement joins TRBV5-1 to TRBJ2-7; 7 bases map to TRBD2. CDR3 length equals 15 residues. V lost 4 bases and J lost 3; bases outside the gene matches: 10. The germline V gene has CDR1 SGHRS and CDR2 YFSETQ. CDR3 amino acids: CASSPSGEPLYEQYF. CDR3 bases: TGCGCCAGCAGCCCGAGCGGGGAACCGCTCTACGAGCAGTACTTC.

At least ten counts were recorded for this clonotype. V gene TRBV15 combines with J gene TRBJ2-1; possible D gene TRBD1, 7 bases. V was pared by 0 bases and J by 12 bases, with 18 bases between. Looked up from germline, CDR1 is LNHNV and CDR2 is YYDKDF (reference sequence). The CDR3 consists of 15 residues. The CDR3 reads CATSREGGGGVRQFF. The CDR3 region has the DNA TGTGCCACCAGCAGAGAGGGTGGAGGGGGCGTCAGGCAGTTCTTC.

The chain employs TRBV7-3 and TRBJ2-7, with D possibly TRBD2 on 6 matching bases. With 3 bases removed from V and 2 bases from J, the gap between germline ends came to 17 bases. The germline CDR1 and CDR2 sequences are SGHTA and FQGTGA. The CDR3 contains 16 residues. This chain's CDR3 is CASSFRRRGKPYEQYF. Written as DNA, the CDR3 is TGTGCCAGCAGCTTCAGACGCCGGGGGAAACCCTACGAGCAGTACTTC.

This clonotype came up a few times. The V call is TRBV18, the J call TRBJ2-3; TRBD2 matches 10 bases. The CDR3 sequence is 15 residues long. CDR1 is KGHSH and CDR2 is LQKENI in the germline V gene. J was trimmed by 8 bases and V by 3 bases; bases with no gene match: 8. Here the CDR3 DNA reads TGTGCCAGCTCACCGGTATCTAGCGGGAGAGGTACGCAGTATTTT. Translated, it gives CASSPVSSGRGTQYF.

This clonotype was detected only a few times. The chain couples TRBV5-1 to TRBJ2-2; possibly TRBD2 for D (6 bases). V was cut by 4 bases and J by 0 bases, with 10 bases left in between. The CDR3 loop spans 15 amino acids. Germline CDR1 is SGHRS and CDR2 is YFSETQ. CDR3 in amino acids: CASSQDYPNTGELFF. In DNA form, the CDR3 reads TGCGCCAGCAGCCAGGACTACCCGAACACCGGGGAGCTGTTTTTT. The full variable domain, its missing parts supplied by reference TRBV5-1 and TRBJ2-2, is KAGVTQTPRYLIKTRGQQVTLSCSPISGHRSVSWYQQTPGQGLQFLFEYFSETQRNKGNFPGRFSGRQFSNSRSEMNVSTLELGDSALYLCASSQDYPNTGELFFGEGSRLTVL.

DNA for the CDR3: TGTGCCAGCACCAAGACAGGGGACTATGGCTACACCTTC. Its translation is CASTKTGDYGYTF. The V call is TRBV6-5, the J call TRBJ1-2, with 8 bases fitting TRBD1. CDR1 is MNHEY and CDR2 is SVGAGI in the germline V gene. The CDR3 totals 13 residues. V shed 7 bases, J shed 3 bases, and the junction held 4 bases outside the gene matches.

The chain carries TRBV6-5 and TRBJ2-2; 9 bases are shared with TRBD2. V dropped 6 bases and J dropped 4; count of bases not matched to a gene: 9. Germline V lookup: CDR1 MNHEY, CDR2 SVGAGI. This CDR3 is built from 16 residues. The DNA for the CDR3 is TGTGCCAGCAGACGACCGGGACTAGCCCGCACCGGGGAGCTGTTTTTT. Amino acids: CASRRPGLARTGELFF.

V gene TRBV20-1 combines with J gene TRBJ2-3, with D hard to call. The CDR3 contains 11 residues. Per germline, CDR1 DFQATT and CDR2 SNEGSKA (reference sequence). With 5 bases removed from V and 6 bases from J, the gap between germline ends came to 9 bases. CDR3: CSAQYGDTQYF. CDR3 sequence (DNA): TGCAGTGCTCAATACGGGGATACGCAGTATTTT.

This clonotype has ten or more counts. The chain has TRBV12-3 or TRBV12-4 and TRBJ1-1; no clear D gene. This CDR3 spans 12 amino acids. Trimming pared 3 bases from V and 5 bases from J, leaving 7 bases between. Here the CDR3 DNA reads TGTGCCAGCAGTTTTGGCTTTACTGAAGCTTTCTTT. It codes for CASSFGFTEAFF.

This clonotype appeared a single time. The chain uses TRBV9 and TRBJ1-1; D unresolved. The CDR3 extends over 13 amino acids. The V end was cut by 4 bases, the J end by 3 bases, with 10 bases between. The germline gives CDR1 SGDLS, CDR2 YYNGEE. CDR3 in DNA: TGTGCCAGCAGCATGGCACGGGACACTGAAGCTTTCTTT. This codes for CASSMARDTEAFF. Full variable domain (rest looked up from reference TRBV9 and TRBJ1-1): DSGVTQTPKHLITATGQRVTLRCSPRSGDLSVYWYQQSLDQGLQFLIQYYNGEERAKGNILERFSAQQFPDLHSELNLSSLELGDSALYFCASSMARDTEAFFGQGTRLTVV.

This chain uses TRBV20-1 with TRBJ2-7, with 14 nucleotides matching TRBD2. The CDR3 totals 17 residues. Germline V CDR1 and CDR2: DFQATT, SNEGSKA (reference sequence). The ends lost 0 bases at V and 2 bases at J; junction bases unmatched: 6. CDR3 sequence: CSAREGTSGSRAYEQYF. The CDR3 coding sequence is TGCAGTGCTAGAGAGGGGACTAGCGGGAGCCGCGCCTACGAGCAGTACTTC.